Below, 20 T cell receptor beta chains from the same sample are listed, as sequenced in a study of graft-versus-host responses after intestinal transplantation. Here immunoSEQ multiplex PCR was the method, and the copy in TCRdb shows in-frame clones only, minus some. The table has approximately 58,000 clones, approximately 90% seen once; the top ten hold roughly 2.8%. Sequencing was performed on PBMCs, taken roughly 120 days after intestinal transplantation. The receptors here all came from a human patient who received an intestinal transplant, so some T cells may come from the graft donor.

V is TRBV7-9 and J is TRBJ2-6; D remains unclear. This CDR3 comprises 14 residues. Germline CDR1 is SEHNR and CDR2 is FQNEAQ (reference sequence). Trimming took off 2 bases at V and 0 bases at J, with 2 bases between the two ends. This CDR3 is CASSLSSGANVLTF. Here the CDR3 DNA reads TGTGCCAGCAGCTTAAGCTCTGGGGCCAACGTCCTGACTTTC.

V usage is TRBV5-4 and J usage is TRBJ2-1; D uncertain. Trimming removed 1 base from V and 1 base from J, with 12 bases in between. CDR1 is SGHNT, CDR2 YYREEE, per germline (reference sequence). The CDR3 loop spans 16 amino acids. The CDR3 DNA reads as TGTGCCAGCAGCTTGCTCGGCCAAGAGTCCTACAATGAGCAGTTCTTC. Amino acid sequence: CASSLLGQESYNEQFF.

The count of this clone is one. The CDR3 DNA reads as TGTGCCAGCAGCTTGTCTAGCGGGAAGGCCGGGGAGCTGTTTTTT. Translating gives CASSLSSGKAGELFF. The chain is built from TRBV5-6 and TRBJ2-2, with 9 nucleotides matching TRBD2. From germline, CDR1 is SGHDT and CDR2 YYEEEE. Trimming at V came to 1 base and at J to 6 bases, leaving 4 bases not matched to a gene. There are 15 residues in the CDR3.

The CDR3 bases are TGTGCCAGCAGCCAAGATAGGCGGGGGACAGATACGCAGTATTTT. It translates to CASSQDRRGTDTQYF. This sequence joins TRBV4-2 and TRBJ2-3, with TRBD2 matching over 7 bases. Trimming at V came to 0 bases and at J to 3 bases, leaving 3 bases not matched to a gene. Germline loops: CDR1 LGHNA, CDR2 YNFKEQ. This CDR3 spans 15 amino acids.

The gene calls are TRBV5-6 and TRBJ2-7, with TRBD1 identical over 7 bases. Germline V gene lookup returns CDR1 SGHDT and CDR2 YYEEEE. J lost 3 bases, V lost 5 bases, and 8 bases had no gene match. The CDR3 spans 14 residues. CDR3 bases: TGTGCCAGCAGGACAGGGAGCATTTACTACGAGCAGTACTTC. Amino acid sequence: CASRTGSIYYEQYF.

The V gene is TRBV4-1, the J gene TRBJ2-7; tentatively, D is TRBD1 (6 bases). The CDR3 has 15 residues. The V gene's germline CDR1 is MGHRA and CDR2 YSYEKL. Trimming removed 4 bases at V and 3 bases at J, with 16 bases between. CDR3 in DNA: TGCGCCAGCAGCCGCTTTGAGCGAGGGGGCTACGAGCAGTACTTC. Amino acid sequence: CASSRFERGGYEQYF.

This chain connects TRBV7-9 to TRBJ1-1, with no clear D. Trimming cost V 4 bases and J 4 bases, with 10 bases left between them. In germline, CDR1 is SEHNR, CDR2 FQNEAQ (reference sequence). The CDR3 covers 13 residues. Here the CDR3 reads CASSSGPVTEAFF. CDR3 nucleotide sequence: TGTGCCAGCAGCTCCGGACCCGTCACTGAAGCTTTCTTT.

For this clone: Other DNA sequences within the sample encode an identical CDR3. The rearrangement joins TRBV5-6 to TRBJ1-1; no clear D. V was trimmed by 0 bases and J by 4 bases, leaving 10 bases between them. The germline CDR1 and CDR2 sequences are SGHDT and YYEEEE. The CDR3 is 14 residues long. The CDR3 coding sequence is TGTGCCAGCAGCTTGGGGGGAGGCGGCACTGAAGCTTTCTTT. Protein: CASSLGGGGTEAFF.

The chain carries TRBV2 and TRBJ2-5; TRBD1 might be the D (6 bases). The CDR3 covers 15 residues. The germline V and J ends were trimmed by 7 bases and 2 bases, with 17 bases remaining between them. Germline CDR1 SNHLY, CDR2 FYNNEI. CDR3 protein: CASIRRGLGQETQYF. The CDR3 DNA reads TGTGCCAGCATTCGAAGGGGGTTGGGACAAGAGACCCAGTACTTC.

The genes are TRBV9 and TRBJ2-7, with unresolved D. Trimming shortened V by 0 bases and J by 5 bases, and 15 bases separated the two germline ends. Germline V lookup: CDR1 SGDLS, CDR2 YYNGEE. The CDR3 has 15 residues. The CDR3 bases are TGTGCCAGCAGCGTAGCTCTAGGGTCTGACAACGAGCAGTACTTC. It encodes CASSVALGSDNEQYF. The full variable domain, with the rest looked up from reference TRBV9 and TRBJ2-7, is DSGVTQTPKHLITATGQRVTLRCSPRSGDLSVYWYQQSLDQGLQFLIQYYNGEERAKGNILERFSAQQFPDLHSELNLSSLELGDSALYFCASSVALGSDNEQYFGPGTRLTVT.

The chain recombines TRBV5-1 with TRBJ1-4; no clear D gene. The CDR3 runs 16 residues. V lost 3 bases to trimming and J lost 0 bases, with 12 bases between them. Germline values: CDR1 SGHRS, CDR2 YFSETQ. CDR3 sequence: CASSSQPLATNEKLFF. In nucleotides, the CDR3 is TGCGCCAGCAGCTCCCAACCTCTTGCAACTAATGAAAAACTGTTTTTT.

On this clone itself: The same CDR3 is also encoded by other DNA sequences in this sample. The rearrangement joins TRBV19 to TRBJ2-7; D might be TRBD1 (6 bases). The length of the CDR3 is 16 residues. The germline V gene encodes CDR1 LNHDA and CDR2 SQIVND (reference sequence). V was cut by 2 bases and J by 6 bases, with 20 bases left in between. CDR3 loop: CASSISGTPSSSEQYF. The CDR3 DNA follows: TGTGCCAGTAGTATATCCGGGACACCGTCGTCTTCCGAGCAGTACTTC.

This CDR3 reads CASSTHGLDRSSNQPQHF. In DNA, the CDR3 is TGTGCCAGTAGTACTCACGGCCTGGACAGGAGTAGCAATCAGCCCCAGCATTTT. The chain joins TRBV19 to TRBJ1-5, with TRBD1 identical over 7 bases. Trimming removed 4 bases from V and 0 bases from J; junction bases left unmatched: 12. The V gene's germline CDR1 is LNHDA and CDR2 SQIVND (reference sequence). CDR3 length: 18 residues. The full variable domain, completed using reference TRBV19 and TRBJ1-5, is DGGITQSPKYLFRKEGQNVTLSCEQNLNHDAMYWYRQDPGQGLRLIYYSQIVNDFQKGDIAEGYSVSREKKESFPLTVTSAQKNPTAFYLCASSTHGLDRSSNQPQHFGDGTRLSIL.

The J gene is TRBJ2-1, the V gene TRBV2, with 7 nucleotides matching TRBD2. J gave up 1 base and V 6 bases, and 6 bases lay outside the gene matches. Germline loops: CDR1 SNHLY, CDR2 FYNNEI. The CDR3 covers 15 residues. The CDR3 reads CASRGDYPSYNEQFF. CDR3 DNA sequence: TGTGCCAGCAGGGGGGACTATCCGTCCTACAATGAGCAGTTCTTC. Full variable domain (outside the CDR3, taken from reference TRBV2 and TRBJ2-1): EPEVTQTPSHQVTQMGQEVILRCVPISNHLYFYWYRQILGQKVEFLVSFYNNEISEKSEIFDDQFSVERPDGSNFTLKIRSTKLEDSAMYFCASRGDYPSYNEQFFGPGTRLTVL.

The chain is built from TRBV4-1 and TRBJ1-2; 7 bases map to TRBD1. V lost 1 base to trimming and J lost 5 bases; unmatched junction nucleotides: 4. Germline V gene sequence: CDR1 MGHRA, CDR2 YSYEKL. The CDR3 loop spans 14 amino acids. The DNA for the CDR3 is TGCGCCAGCAGCCAAGGAGGGGGCCCTTATGGCTACACCTTC. Its protein is CASSQGGGPYGYTF.

V and J are TRBV2 and TRBJ2-3; tentatively, D is TRBD1 (6 bases). V was clipped by 6 bases and J by 4 bases, with 14 bases between them. In germline, CDR1 is SNHLY, CDR2 FYNNEI. The CDR3 totals 14 residues. The CDR3, as DNA: TGTGCCAGCAGCAGCCAGGGGATCGCAGATACGCAGTATTTT. This gives the protein CASSSQGIADTQYF.

The J gene is TRBJ2-3, the V gene TRBV6-5; TRBD2 agrees at 10 bases. In germline, CDR1 is MNHEY, CDR2 SVGAGI. This CDR3 spans 15 amino acids. V was clipped by 4 bases and J by 2 bases; unmatched bases: 3. The CDR3 DNA sequence: TGTGCCAGCAGTTGGACTAGCGGAAACACAGATACGCAGTATTTT. Its translation: CASSWTSGNTDTQYF.

CDR3 in amino acids: CASSFHNTGELFF. The CDR3 region has the DNA TGTGCCAGCAGTTTTCACAACACCGGGGAGCTGTTTTTT. The rearrangement joins TRBV28 to TRBJ2-2; D not resolved. Germline V CDR1 and CDR2: MDHEN, SYDVKM. V was cut by 3 bases and J by 2 bases, with 4 bases left in between. The length of the CDR3 is 13 residues.

This clone was seen a single time. The chain links TRBV4-2 to TRBJ1-1, with a weak D call TRBD1 (5 bases). Germline-derived CDR1 and CDR2 are LGHNA and YNFKEQ. This CDR3 is built from 16 residues. Deletions cut 0 bases from V and 1 base from J, with 12 bases between. In nucleotides, the CDR3 is TGTGCCAGCAGCCAAGAAATGAGGGGCGCGAACACTGAAGCTTTCTTT. Translating it yields CASSQEMRGANTEAFF.

The chain recombines TRBV19 with TRBJ2-7, with D hard to call. The V gene's germline CDR1 is LNHDA and CDR2 SQIVND (reference sequence). The CDR3 is 14 amino acids. V was pared by 4 bases and J by 4 bases, with 14 bases between. CDR3 sequence reads: CASSNGPAFYEQYF. The CDR3 region has the DNA TGTGCCAGTAGTAACGGACCCGCCTTTTACGAGCAGTACTTC.